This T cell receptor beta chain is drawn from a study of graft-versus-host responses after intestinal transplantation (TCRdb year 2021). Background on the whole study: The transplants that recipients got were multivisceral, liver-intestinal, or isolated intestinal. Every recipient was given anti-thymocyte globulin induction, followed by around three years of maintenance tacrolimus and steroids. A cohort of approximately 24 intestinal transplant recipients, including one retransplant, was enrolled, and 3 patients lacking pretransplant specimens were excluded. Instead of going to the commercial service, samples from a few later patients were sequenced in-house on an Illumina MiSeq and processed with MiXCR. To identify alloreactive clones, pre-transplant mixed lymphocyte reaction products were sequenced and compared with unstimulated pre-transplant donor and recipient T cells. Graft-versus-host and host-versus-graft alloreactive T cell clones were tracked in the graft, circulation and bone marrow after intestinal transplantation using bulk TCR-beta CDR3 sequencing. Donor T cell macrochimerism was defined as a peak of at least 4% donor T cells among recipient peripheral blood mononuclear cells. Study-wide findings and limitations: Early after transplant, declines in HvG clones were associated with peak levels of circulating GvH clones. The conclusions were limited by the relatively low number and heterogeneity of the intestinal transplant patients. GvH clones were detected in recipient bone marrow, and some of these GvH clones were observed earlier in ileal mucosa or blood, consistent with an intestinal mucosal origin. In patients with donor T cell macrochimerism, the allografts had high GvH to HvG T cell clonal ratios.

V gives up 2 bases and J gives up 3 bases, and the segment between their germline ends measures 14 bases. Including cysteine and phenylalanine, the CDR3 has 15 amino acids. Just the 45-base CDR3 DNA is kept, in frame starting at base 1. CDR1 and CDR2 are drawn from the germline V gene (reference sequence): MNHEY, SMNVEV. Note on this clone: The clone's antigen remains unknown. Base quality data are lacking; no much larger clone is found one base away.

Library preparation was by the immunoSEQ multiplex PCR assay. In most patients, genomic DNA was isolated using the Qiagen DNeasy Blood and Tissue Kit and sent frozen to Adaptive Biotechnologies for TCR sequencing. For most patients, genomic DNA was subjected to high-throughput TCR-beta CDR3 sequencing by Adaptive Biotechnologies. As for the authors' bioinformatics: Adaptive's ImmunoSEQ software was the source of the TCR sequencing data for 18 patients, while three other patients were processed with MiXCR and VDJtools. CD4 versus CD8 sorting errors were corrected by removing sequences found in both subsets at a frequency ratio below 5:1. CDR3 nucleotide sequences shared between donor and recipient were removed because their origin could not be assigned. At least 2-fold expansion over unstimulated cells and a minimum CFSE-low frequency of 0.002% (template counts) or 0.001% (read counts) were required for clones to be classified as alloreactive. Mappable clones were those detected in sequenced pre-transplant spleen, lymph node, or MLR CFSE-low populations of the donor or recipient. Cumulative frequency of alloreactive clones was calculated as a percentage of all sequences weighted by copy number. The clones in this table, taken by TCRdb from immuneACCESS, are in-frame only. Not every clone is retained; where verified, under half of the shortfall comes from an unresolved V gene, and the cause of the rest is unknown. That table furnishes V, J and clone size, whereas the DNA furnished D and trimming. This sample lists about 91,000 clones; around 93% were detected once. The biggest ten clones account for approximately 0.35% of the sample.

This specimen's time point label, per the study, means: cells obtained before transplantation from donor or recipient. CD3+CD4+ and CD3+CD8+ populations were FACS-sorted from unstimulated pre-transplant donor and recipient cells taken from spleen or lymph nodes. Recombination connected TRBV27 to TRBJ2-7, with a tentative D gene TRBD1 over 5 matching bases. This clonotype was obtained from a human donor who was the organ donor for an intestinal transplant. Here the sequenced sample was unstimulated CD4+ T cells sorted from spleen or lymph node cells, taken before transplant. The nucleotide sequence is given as TGTGCCAGCAGTTTACGAATAGGGGCTAGCTACGAGCAGTACTTC. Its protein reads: CASSLRIGASYEQYF.